This T cell receptor beta chain came from a study of CD8 T cells in ankylosing spondylitis. Points from the study as a whole: Earlier authors reported some of these motif variants in reactive arthritis synovial fluid and blood. The study looked at matched synovial fluid samples from ankylosing spondylitis patients. Disease-linked clones were reported to be significantly enriched there. A TCR beta motif of under 10 highly homologous variants seemed to mark ankylosing spondylitis blood.

In making TCR beta libraries, quantitative 5'-RACE with molecular barcodes was used. TCRdb re-derived calls from the 5' RACE reads in MiXCR, one entry per CDR3 protein. There are about 180,000 distinct CDR3 sequences in the sample; approximately 9% occur only once, and less than 15% lies in the top ten. The CDR3 is 15 residues long. Per germline, CDR1 LGHNA and CDR2 YSLEER. The germline V and J ends were trimmed by 4 bases and 4 bases, with 14 bases remaining between them. This clonotype was recorded at least ten times. What it binds is not known. V usage is TRBV4-3 and J usage is TRBJ2-1; a possible D gene is TRBD1 (5 bases). Sequencing input: blood, either unsorted or a sorted T cell fraction (not recorded which). The TCR comes from a female donor with ankylosing spondylitis or in good health (not recorded which). CDR3 protein: CASSPQGKPYNEQFF. In nucleotides, the CDR3 is TGCGCCAGCAGCCCCCAGGGAAAGCCATACAATGAGCAGTTCTTC.